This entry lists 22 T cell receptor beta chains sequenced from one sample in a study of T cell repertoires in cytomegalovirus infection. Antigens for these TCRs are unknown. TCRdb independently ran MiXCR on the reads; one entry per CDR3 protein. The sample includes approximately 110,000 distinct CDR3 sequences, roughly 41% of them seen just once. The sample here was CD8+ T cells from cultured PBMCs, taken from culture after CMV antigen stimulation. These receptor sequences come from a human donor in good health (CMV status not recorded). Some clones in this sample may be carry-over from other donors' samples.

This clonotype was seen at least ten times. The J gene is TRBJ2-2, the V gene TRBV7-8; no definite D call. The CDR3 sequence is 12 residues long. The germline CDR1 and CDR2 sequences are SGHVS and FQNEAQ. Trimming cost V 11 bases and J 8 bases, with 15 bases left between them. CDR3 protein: CAQYGSWGELFF. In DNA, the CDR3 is TGTGCCCAATACGGGTCCTGGGGGGAGCTGTTTTTT.

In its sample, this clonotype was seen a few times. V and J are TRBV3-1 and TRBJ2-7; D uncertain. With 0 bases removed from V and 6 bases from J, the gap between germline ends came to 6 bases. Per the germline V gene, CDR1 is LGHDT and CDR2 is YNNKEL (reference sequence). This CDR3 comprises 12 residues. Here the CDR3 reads CASSQEGVEQYF. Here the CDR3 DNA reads TGTGCCAGCAGCCAAGAAGGTGTCGAGCAGTACTTC.

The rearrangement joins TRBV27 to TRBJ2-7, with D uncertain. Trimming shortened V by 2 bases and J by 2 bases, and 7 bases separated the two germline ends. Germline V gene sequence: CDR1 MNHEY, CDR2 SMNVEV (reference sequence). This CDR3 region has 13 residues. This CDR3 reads CASSLGRTYEQYF. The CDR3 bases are TGTGCCAGCAGTTTAGGCCGGACCTACGAGCAGTACTTC.

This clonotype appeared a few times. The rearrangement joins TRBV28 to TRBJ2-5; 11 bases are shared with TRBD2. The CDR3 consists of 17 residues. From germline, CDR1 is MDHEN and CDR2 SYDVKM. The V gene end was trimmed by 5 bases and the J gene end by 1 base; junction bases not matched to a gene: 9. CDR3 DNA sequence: TGTGCCAGCAGTCGAAAGACTAGCGGGGACTTCCAAGAGACCCAGTACTTC. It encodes CASSRKTSGDFQETQYF.

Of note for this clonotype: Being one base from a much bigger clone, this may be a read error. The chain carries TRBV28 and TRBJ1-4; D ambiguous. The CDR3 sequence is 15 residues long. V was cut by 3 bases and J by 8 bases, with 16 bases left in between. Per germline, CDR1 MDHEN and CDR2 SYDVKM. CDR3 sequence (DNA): TGTGCCAGCAGTTTCTTAAGACACGTTGGAGAAAAACTGTTTTTT. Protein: CASSFLRHVGEKLFF. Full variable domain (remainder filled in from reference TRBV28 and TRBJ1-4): DVKVTQSSRYLVKRTGEKVFLECVQDMDHENMFWYRQDPGLGLRLIYFSYDVKMKEKGDIPEGYSVSREKKERFSLILESASTNQTSMYLCASSFLRHVGEKLFFGSGTQLSVL.

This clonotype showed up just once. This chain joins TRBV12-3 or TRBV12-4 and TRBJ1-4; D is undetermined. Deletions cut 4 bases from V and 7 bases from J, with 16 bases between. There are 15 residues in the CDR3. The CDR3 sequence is CASSSPDLRSEKLFF. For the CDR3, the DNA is TGTGCCAGCAGTTCCCCGGACCTGAGGAGTGAAAAACTGTTTTTT.

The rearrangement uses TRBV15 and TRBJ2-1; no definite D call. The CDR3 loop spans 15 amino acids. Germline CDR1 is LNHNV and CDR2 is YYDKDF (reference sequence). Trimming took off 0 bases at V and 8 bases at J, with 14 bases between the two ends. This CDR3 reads CATSRDRDFRDEQFF. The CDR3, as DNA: TGTGCCACCAGCAGAGATCGAGACTTCCGGGATGAGCAGTTCTTC.

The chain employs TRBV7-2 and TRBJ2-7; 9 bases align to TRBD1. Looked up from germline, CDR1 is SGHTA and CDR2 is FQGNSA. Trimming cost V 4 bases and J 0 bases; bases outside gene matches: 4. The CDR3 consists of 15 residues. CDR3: CASSSGTGSSYEQYF. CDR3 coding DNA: TGTGCCAGCAGCTCCGGGACAGGGTCCTCCTACGAGCAGTACTTC.

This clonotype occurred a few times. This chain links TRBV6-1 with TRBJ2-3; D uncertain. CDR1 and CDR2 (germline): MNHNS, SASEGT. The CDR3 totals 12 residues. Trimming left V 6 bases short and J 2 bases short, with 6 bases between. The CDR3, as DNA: TGTGCCAGCAGGATCGTCACAGATACGCAGTATTTT. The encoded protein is CASRIVTDTQYF.

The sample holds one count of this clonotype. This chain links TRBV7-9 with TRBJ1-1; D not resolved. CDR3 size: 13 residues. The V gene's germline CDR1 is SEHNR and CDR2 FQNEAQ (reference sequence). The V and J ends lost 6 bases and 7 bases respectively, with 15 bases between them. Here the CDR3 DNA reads TGTGCCAGCAGTCCCCGCGACGCAATTGAAGCTTTCTTT. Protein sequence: CASSPRDAIEAFF.

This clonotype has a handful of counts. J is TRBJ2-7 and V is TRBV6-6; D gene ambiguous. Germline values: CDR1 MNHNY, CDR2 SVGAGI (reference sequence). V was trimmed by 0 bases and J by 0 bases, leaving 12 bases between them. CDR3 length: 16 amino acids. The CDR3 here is CASSYSIGRSSYEQYF. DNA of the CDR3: TGTGCCAGCAGTTACTCGATCGGCCGATCCTCCTACGAGCAGTACTTC.

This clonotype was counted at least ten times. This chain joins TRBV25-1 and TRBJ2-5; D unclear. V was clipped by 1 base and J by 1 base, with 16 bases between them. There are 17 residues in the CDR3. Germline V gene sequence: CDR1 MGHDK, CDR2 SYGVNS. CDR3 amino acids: CASSESGIAEFQETQYF. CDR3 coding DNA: TGTGCCAGCAGTGAATCCGGTATCGCGGAATTCCAAGAGACCCAGTACTTC.

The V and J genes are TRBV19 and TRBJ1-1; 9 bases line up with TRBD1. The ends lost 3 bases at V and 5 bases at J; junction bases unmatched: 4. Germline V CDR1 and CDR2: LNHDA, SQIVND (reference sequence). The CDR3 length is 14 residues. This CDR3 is CASSIWTGETEAFF. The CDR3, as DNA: TGTGCCAGTAGTATCTGGACAGGGGAGACTGAAGCTTTCTTT.

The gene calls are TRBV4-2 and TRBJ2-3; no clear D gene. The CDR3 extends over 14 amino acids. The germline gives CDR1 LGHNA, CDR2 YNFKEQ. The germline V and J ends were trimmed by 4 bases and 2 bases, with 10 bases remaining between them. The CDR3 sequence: CASSPIKNTDTQYF. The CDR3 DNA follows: TGTGCCAGCAGCCCGATAAAGAACACAGATACGCAGTATTTT.

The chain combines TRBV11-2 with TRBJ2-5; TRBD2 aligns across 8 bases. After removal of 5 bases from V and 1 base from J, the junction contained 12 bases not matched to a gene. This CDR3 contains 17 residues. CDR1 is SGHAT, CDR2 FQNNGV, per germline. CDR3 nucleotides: TGTGCCAGCAGCCCTGGGGACGGGGGGGCTTTCCAAGAGACCCAGTACTTC. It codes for CASSPGDGGAFQETQYF.

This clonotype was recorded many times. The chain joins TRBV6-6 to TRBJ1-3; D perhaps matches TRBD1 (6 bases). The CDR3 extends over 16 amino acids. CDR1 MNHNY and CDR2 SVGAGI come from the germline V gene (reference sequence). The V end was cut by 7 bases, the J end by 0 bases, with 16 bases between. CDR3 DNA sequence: TGTGCCAGCACCATTGGAGGAGGGGGCTCTGGAAACACCATATATTTT. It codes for CASTIGGGGSGNTIYF.

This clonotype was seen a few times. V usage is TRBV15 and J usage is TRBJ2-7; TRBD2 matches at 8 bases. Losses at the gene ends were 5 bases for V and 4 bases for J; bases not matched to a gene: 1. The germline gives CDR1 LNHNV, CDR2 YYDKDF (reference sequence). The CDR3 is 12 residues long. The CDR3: CATSRGGYEQYF. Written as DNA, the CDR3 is TGTGCCACCAGCCGGGGGGGATACGAGCAGTACTTC.

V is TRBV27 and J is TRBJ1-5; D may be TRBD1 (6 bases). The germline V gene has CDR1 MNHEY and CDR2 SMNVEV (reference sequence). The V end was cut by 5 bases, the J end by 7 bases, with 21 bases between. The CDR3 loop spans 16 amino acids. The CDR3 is CASSRTHVGARQPQHF. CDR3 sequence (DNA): TGTGCCAGCAGTAGGACCCATGTGGGGGCACGGCAGCCCCAGCATTTT.

CDR3 nucleotide sequence: TGTGCCAGCAGCTTCCCGGGACAGGGGTATAACGAGCAGTACTTC. This gives the protein CASSFPGQGYNEQYF. The rearrangement joins TRBV7-9 to TRBJ2-7, with 10 bases matching TRBD1. Germline lookup yields CDR1 SEHNR and CDR2 FQNEAQ (reference sequence). This CDR3 region has 15 residues. The ends lost 3 bases at V and 5 bases at J; junction bases unmatched: 7.

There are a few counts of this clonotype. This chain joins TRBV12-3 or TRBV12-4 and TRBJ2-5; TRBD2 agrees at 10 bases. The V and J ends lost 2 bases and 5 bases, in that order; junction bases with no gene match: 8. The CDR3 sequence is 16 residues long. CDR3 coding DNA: TGTGCCAGCAGTTTATACCTAGCGGGGGACCGGGAGACCCAGTACTTC. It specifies CASSLYLAGDRETQYF.

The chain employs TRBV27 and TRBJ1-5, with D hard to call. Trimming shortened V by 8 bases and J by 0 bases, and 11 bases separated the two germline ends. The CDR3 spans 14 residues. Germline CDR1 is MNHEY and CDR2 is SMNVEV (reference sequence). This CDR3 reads CASAPRNSNQPQHF. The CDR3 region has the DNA TGTGCCAGCGCTCCAAGAAATAGCAATCAGCCCCAGCATTTT.

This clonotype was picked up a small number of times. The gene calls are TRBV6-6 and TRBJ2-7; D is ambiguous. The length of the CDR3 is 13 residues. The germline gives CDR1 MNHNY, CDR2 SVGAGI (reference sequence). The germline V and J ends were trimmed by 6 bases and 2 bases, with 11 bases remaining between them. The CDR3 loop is CASRIRATYEQYF. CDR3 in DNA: TGTGCCAGCAGAATCAGAGCCACCTACGAGCAGTACTTC.